The T cell receptor beta chain described here comes from a study of early T cells in non-severe SARS-CoV-2 infection. Study at large: Sequencing of unsorted whole blood was done on bulk RNA, leaving chains unpaired.

Unique molecular identifiers were added to individual cDNA molecules. TCRdb analysed the 5' RACE reads with MiXCR anew, one entry per CDR3 protein. The sample records tens of thousands of distinct CDR3 sequences, less than 7% being singletons. In its sample, this clonotype was seen many times. The germline V gene has CDR1 MDHEN and CDR2 SYDVKM. V was trimmed by 5 bases and J by 2 bases, leaving 19 bases between them. This CDR3 is built from 17 residues. The clonotype originates from an adult who was a healthcare worker with PCR-confirmed SARS-CoV-2 infection or an uninfected control (not recorded which). This chain joins TRBV28 and TRBJ2-1; TRBD2 is a possible D gene (5 bases). The sequenced material came from whole blood. The chain's CDR3 is CASSPPVGAVTYNEQFF. The CDR3 region has the DNA TGTGCCAGCAGTCCCCCGGTAGGAGCGGTGACCTACAATGAGCAGTTCTTC.